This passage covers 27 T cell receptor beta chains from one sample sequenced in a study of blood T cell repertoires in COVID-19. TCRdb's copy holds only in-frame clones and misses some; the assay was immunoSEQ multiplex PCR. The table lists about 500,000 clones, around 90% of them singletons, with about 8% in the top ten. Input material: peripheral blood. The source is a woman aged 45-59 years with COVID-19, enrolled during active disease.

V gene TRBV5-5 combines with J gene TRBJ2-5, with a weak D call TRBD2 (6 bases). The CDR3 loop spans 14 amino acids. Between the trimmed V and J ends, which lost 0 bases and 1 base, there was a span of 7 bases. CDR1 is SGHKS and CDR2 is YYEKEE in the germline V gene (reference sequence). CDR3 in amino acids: CASSLGLGQETQYF. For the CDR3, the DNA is TGTGCCAGCAGCTTGGGACTAGGCCAAGAGACCCAGTACTTC.

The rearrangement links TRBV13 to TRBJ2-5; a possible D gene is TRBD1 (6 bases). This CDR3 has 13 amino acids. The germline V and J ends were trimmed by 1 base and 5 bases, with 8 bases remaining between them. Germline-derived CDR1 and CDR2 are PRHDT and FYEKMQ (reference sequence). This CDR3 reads CASSLVRGETQYF. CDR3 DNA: TGTGCCAGCAGCTTAGTAAGGGGGGAGACCCAGTACTTC.

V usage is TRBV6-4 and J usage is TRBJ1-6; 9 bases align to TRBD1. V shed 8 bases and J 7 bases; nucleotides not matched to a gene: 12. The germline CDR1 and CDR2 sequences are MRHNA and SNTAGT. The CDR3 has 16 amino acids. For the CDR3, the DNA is TGTGCCAGCGGACTTGGGACAGGGAGAAAAAATTCACCCCTCCACTTT. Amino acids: CASGLGTGRKNSPLHF.

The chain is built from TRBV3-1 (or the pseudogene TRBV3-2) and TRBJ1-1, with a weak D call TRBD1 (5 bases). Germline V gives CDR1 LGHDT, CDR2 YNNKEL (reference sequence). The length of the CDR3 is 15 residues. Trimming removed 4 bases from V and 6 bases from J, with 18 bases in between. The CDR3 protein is CASSPTGTHTSEAFF. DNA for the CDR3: TGTGCCAGCAGCCCCACCGGGACTCATACATCTGAAGCTTTCTTT.

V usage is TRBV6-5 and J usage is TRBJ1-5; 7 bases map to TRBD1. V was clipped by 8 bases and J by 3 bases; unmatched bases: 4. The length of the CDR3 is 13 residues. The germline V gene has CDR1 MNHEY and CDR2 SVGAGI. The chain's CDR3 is CASSGGNNQPQHF. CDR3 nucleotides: TGTGCCAGCTCAGGGGGGAACAATCAGCCCCAGCATTTT.

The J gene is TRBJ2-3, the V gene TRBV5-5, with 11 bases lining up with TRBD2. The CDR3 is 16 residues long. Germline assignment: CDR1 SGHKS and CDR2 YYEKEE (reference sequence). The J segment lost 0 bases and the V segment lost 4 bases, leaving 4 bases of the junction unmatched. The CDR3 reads CASSTGLAGSTDTQYF. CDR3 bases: TGTGCCAGCAGCACCGGACTAGCGGGTAGCACAGATACGCAGTATTTT.

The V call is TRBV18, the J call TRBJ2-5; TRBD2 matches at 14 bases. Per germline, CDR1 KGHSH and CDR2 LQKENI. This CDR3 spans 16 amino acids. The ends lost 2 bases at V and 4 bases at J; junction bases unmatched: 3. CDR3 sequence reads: CASSPTGLAGGETQYF. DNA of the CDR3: TGTGCCAGCTCACCAACCGGACTAGCGGGGGGAGAGACCCAGTACTTC.

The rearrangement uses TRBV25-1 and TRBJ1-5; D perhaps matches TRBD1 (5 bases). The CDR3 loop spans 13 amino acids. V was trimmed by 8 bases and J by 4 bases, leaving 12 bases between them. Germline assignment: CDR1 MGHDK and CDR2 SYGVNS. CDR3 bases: TGTGCCAGCGGGGGAGGGGAGAATCAGCCCCAGCATTTT. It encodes CASGGGENQPQHF. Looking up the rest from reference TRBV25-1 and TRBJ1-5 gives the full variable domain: EADIYQTPRYLVIGTGKKITLECSQTMGHDKMYWYQQDPGMELHLIHYSYGVNSTEKGDLSSESTVSRIRTEHFPLTLESARPSHTSQYLCASGGGENQPQHFGDGTRLSIL.

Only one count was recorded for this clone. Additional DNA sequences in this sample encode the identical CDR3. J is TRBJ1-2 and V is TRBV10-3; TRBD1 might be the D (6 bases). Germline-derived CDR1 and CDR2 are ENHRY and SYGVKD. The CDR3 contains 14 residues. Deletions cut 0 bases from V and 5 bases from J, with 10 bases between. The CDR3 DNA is TGTGCCATCAGTGAGTCAGGCAGGGGATATGGCTACACCTTC. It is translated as CAISESGRGYGYTF.

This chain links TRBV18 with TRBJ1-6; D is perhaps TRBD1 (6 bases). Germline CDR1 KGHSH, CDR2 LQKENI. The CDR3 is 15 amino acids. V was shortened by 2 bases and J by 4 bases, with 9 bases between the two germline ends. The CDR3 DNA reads TGTGCCAGCTCACCAACAGGGTTTTATAATTCACCCCTCCACTTT. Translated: CASSPTGFYNSPLHF.

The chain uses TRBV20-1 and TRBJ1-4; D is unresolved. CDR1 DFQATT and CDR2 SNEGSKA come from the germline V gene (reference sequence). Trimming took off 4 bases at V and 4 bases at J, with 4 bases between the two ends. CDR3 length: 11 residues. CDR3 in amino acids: CSATRNEKLFF. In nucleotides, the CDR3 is TGCAGTGCTACCCGTAATGAAAAACTGTTTTTT.

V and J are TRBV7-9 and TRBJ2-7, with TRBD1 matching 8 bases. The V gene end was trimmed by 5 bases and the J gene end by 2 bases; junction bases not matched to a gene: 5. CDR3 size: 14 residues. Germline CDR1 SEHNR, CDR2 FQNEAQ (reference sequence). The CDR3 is CASSKSTGAYEQYF. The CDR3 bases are TGTGCCAGCAGCAAGTCGACAGGGGCCTACGAGCAGTACTTC.

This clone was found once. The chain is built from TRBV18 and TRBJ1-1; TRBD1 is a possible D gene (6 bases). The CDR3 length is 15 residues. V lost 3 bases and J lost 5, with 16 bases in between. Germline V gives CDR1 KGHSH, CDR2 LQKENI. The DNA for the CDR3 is TGTGCCAGCTCACCCTGGCAGGGGCGGGAGACTGAAGCTTTCTTT. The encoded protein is CASSPWQGRETEAFF.

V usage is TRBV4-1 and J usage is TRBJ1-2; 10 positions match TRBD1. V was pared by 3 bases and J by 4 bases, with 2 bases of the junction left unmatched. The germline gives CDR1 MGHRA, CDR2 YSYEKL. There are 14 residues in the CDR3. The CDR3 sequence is CASSQWTGGYGYTF. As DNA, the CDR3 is TGCGCCAGCAGCCAGTGGACAGGGGGCTATGGCTACACCTTC.

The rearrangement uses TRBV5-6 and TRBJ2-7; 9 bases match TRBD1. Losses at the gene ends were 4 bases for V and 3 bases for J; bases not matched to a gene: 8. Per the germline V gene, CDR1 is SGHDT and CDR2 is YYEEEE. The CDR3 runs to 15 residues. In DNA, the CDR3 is TGTGCCAGCAGCGTCCGGGACAGGGTACTCTACGAGCAGTACTTC. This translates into CASSVRDRVLYEQYF.

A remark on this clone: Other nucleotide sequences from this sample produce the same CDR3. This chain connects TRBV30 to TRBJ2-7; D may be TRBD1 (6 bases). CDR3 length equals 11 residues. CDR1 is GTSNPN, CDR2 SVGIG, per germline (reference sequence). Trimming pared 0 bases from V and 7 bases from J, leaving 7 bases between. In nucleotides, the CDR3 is TGTGCCTGGAGTGTAAGGGGGGAGCAGTACTTC. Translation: CAWSVRGEQYF.

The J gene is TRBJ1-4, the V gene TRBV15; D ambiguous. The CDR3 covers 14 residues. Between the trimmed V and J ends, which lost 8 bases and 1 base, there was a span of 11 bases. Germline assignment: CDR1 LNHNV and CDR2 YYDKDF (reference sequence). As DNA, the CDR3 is TGTGCCACCTGGGGTGAGGGAACTAATGAAAAACTGTTTTTT. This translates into CATWGEGTNEKLFF. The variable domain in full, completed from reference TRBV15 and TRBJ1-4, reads DAMVIQNPRYQVTQFGKPVTLSCSQTLNHNVMYWYQQKSSQAPKLLFHYYDKDFNNEADTPDNFQSRRPNTSFCFLDIRSPGLGDTAMYLCATWGEGTNEKLFFGSGTQLSVL.

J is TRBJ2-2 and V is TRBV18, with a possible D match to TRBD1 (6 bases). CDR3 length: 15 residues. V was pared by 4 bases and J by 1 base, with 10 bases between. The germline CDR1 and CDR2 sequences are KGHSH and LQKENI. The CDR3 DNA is TGTGCCAGCTCACTCTCGACAGGGAACACCGGGGAGCTGTTTTTT. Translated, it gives CASSLSTGNTGELFF.

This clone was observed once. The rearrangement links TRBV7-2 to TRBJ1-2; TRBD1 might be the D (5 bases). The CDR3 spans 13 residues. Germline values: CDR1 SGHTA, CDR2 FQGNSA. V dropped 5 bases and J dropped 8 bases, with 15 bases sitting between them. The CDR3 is CASSLTREDGYTF. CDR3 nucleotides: TGTGCCAGCAGCCTCACCAGGGAAGACGGCTACACCTTC.

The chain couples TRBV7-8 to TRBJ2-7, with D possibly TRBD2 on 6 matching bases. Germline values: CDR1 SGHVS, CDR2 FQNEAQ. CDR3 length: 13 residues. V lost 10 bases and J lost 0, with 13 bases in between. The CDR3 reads CATRGSFSYEQYF. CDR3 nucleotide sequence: TGTGCCACCCGGGGGTCCTTCTCCTACGAGCAGTACTTC.

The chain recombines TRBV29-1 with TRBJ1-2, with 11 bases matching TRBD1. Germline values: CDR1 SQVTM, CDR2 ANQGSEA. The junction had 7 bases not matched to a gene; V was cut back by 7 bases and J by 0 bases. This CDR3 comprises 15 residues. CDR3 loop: CSAMGTGGTNYGYTF. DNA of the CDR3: TGCAGCGCGATGGGGACAGGGGGGACTAACTATGGCTACACCTTC. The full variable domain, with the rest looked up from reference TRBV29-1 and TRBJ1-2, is SAVISQKPSRDICQRGTSLTIQCQVDSQVTMMFWYRQQPGQSLTLIATANQGSEATYESGFVIDKFPISRPNLTFSTLTVSNMSPEDSSIYLCSAMGTGGTNYGYTFGSGTRLTVV.

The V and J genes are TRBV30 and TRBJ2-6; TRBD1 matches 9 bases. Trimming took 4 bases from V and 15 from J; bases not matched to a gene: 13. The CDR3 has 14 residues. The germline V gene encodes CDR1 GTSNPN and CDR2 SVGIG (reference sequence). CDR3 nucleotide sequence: TGTGCCTGGACGGAGAGGACAGGGGAAACAGGCCTGACTTTC. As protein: CAWTERTGETGLTF.

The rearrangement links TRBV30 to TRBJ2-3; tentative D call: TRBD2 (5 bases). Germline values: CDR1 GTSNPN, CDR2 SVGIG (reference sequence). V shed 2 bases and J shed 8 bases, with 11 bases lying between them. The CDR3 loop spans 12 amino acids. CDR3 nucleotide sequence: TGTGCCTGGAGTATCGGCCTAGCTACGCAGTATTTT. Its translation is CAWSIGLATQYF.

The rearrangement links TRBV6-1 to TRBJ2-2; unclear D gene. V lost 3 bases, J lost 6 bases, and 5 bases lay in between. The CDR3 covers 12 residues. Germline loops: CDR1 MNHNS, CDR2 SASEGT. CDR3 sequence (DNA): TGTGCCAGCAGTGACGAGGCCGGGGAGCTGTTTTTT. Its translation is CASSDEAGELFF.

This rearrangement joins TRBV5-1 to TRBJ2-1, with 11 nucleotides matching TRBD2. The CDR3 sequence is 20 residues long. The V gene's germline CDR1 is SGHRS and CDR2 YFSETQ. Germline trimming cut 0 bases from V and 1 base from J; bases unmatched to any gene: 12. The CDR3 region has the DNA TGCGCCAGCAGCTTGGTTAGCGGGGGGGCCCTCCGTGGGTCCTACAATGAGCAGTTCTTC. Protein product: CASSLVSGGALRGSYNEQFF.

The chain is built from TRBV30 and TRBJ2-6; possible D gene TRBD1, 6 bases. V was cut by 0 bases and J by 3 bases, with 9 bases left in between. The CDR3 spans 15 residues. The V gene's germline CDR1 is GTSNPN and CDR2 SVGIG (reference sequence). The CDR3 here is CAWSVGGFGANVLTF. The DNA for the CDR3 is TGTGCCTGGAGTGTAGGGGGATTTGGGGCCAACGTCCTGACTTTC.

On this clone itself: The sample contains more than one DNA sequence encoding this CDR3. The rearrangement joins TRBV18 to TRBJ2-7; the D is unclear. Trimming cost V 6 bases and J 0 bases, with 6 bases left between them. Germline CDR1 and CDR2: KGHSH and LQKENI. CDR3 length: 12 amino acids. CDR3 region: CASSSSSYEQYF. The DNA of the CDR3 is TGTGCCAGCTCCTCCAGCTCCTACGAGCAGTACTTC.